This T cell receptor (beta chain) is drawn from a study of cytomegalovirus exposure and HLA in healthy donors. Study information: For the roughly 400 genotyped donors, roughly 80% fell within the Caucasian-associated ancestry cluster. Findings of the study overall: Later analysis placed DRB1 highest and HLA-C lowest in TCR association rates, which differed by HLA locus. The investigators catalogued 150 to 200 TCR beta chains as cytomegalovirus-associated.

13 Jbeta primers and 60 Vbeta primers were used for the PCR. In the source study's methods: Unique TCR beta chains totaled roughly 81 million in a later count, with roughly 11 million of them shared. Clones were read by immunoSEQ multiplex PCR, and TCRdb kept only the in-frame ones, dropping some. That table is the source of V, J and clone size, and D and trimming were worked out from the DNA. The table lists about 160,000 clones, 60% to 80% of them singletons. In its sample, this clone was seen a few times. Its antigen is unknown. Other nucleotide sequences in the sample specify the same CDR3. The sequenced sample was PBMCs. This TCR came from a man in his fifties or sixties in good health and CMV-seropositive.

The CDR3: CASSAGARETQYF. The CDR3 region has the DNA TGCGCCAGCTCAGCGGGGGCGCGCGAGACCCAGTACTTC. The gene calls are TRBV5-1 and TRBJ2-5; 8 bases are shared with TRBD2. This CDR3 is 13 amino acids long. CDR1 SGHRS and CDR2 YFSETQ come from the germline V gene. Trimming removed 7 bases from V and 5 bases from J; junction bases left unmatched: 7.